This T cell receptor beta chain appears in the sequencing data of a study of T cells in Graves' hyperthyroidism and ophthalmopathy. Study-level results: It was a median approximately six months before onset that the model predicted ophthalmopathy.

CDR1 and CDR2 (germline): MNHNS, SASEGT. The CDR3 covers 14 residues. The V and J ends lost 6 bases and 3 bases respectively, with 14 bases between them. This clonotype was observed many times. Its antigen is unknown. Fresh peripheral blood, approximately 9.6 ml, yielded the PBMCs. What was amplified from RNA transcripts were TCR beta CDR3 regions. The TCR CDR3 was amplified in a first-round RT-PCR using the HTBI primer set. TCRdb re-analysed the multiplex PCR reads in MiXCR, keeping a single row per CDR3 protein. The data show around 240,000 distinct CDR3 sequences, with 13% to 15% seen just once and less than 15% held by the top ten.

The sequenced sample consisted of blood. The source is a woman aged 40 to 50 with Graves' hyperthyroidism that later progressed to Graves' ophthalmopathy. The chain employs TRBV6-1 and TRBJ1-1, with D perhaps matching TRBD1 (6 bases). CDR3 sequence reads: CASRVTGGDTEAFF. The CDR3 nucleotides are TGTGCCAGCAGAGTGACAGGAGGGGACACTGAAGCTTTCTTT.